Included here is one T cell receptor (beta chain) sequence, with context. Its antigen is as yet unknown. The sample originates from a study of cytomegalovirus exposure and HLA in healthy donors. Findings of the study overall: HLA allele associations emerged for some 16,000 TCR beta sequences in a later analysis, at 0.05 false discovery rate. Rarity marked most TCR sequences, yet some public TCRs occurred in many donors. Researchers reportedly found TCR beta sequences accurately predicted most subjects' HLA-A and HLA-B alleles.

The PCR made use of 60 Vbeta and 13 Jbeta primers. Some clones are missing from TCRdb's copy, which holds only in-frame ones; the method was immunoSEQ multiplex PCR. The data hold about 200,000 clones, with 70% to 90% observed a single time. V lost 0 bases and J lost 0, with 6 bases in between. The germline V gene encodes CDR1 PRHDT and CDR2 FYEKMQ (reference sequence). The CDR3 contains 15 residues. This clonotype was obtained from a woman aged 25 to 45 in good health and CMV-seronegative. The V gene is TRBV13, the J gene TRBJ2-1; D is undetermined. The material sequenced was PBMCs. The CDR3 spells CASSLGAVSYNEQFF. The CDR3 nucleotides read TGTGCCAGCAGCTTAGGGGCCGTCTCCTACAATGAGCAGTTCTTC.